This T cell receptor (beta chain) was identified in a study of early T cells in non-severe SARS-CoV-2 infection (dated by TCRdb to 2020 to 2023). For the wider study: Because TCR sequencing relied on bulk RNA taken from unsorted whole blood, pairing of alpha and beta chains was not possible.

Receptor amplification or capture employed 5' RACE. The data were produced on a NextSeq 500. Unique molecular identifiers were attached to individual cDNA molecules in the TCR library protocol so that sequencing error and PCR bias could be corrected. Sequencing covered both TCR alpha and beta chains, and within each sample the abundances of alpha and beta sequences were tightly co-correlated. Processing in the source paper ran as follows. Decombinator V4 was used to annotate TCR sequences for V gene, J gene and CDR3. TCRs were defined as expanded if a significant change between any two time points was detected under a Poisson model with p below 0.0001. Abundances of TCRs were expressed as counts per million after normalisation to the total number of TCRs sequenced in each sample. VDJdb, accessed on 1 November 2021, was searched for TCRs annotated for CMV, EBV and SARS-CoV-2, and TCRs annotated for more than one antigen were excluded. TCRdb applied fastp at Q25 and MiXCR to the public reads, then kept only in-frame beta chains. Every CDR3 protein is listed once, alongside the most common genes and DNA of its rows. The V and J calls shown here were made by TCRdb, not taken from the authors' results. This sample gives 30,000 to 40,000 distinct CDR3 sequences in total; 5.5% to 6.5% of them show up just once. The ten most abundant clones make up around 7.6% of the sample.

A case-control design nested within a healthcare worker cohort in London, UK, was used, with weekly nasopharyngeal swab PCR tests and blood sampling performed. Healthcare workers were recruited during the week of the UK lockdown, between 23 and 31 March 2020, and followed weekly for up to about 15 weeks. Findings and caveats that apply to the study as a whole: VDJdb matching was skewed toward anti-spike CD8 responses, so virus-specific expansions were likely underestimated and private and CD4 specificities were missed.

The sample holds many counts of this clonotype. There is no known antigen for this receptor. No qualities accompany the bases; no much larger clone lies one base away. Sequencing used whole blood. This TCR derives from an adult who was a healthcare worker with PCR-confirmed SARS-CoV-2 infection or an uninfected control (not recorded which).

The CDR3 here reads CASSLFGPRTYNEQFF. The bases read TGTGCCAGCAGTTTATTCGGGCCGCGGACCTACAATGAGCAGTTCTTC. This receptor chain uses TRBV27 and TRBJ2-1, with the D gene call left open. CDR1 and CDR2 are drawn from the germline V gene (reference sequence): MNHEY, SMNVEV. The V and J ends are trimmed by 1 base and 2 bases, leaving 12 bases between them. Counted from cysteine to phenylalanine, this CDR3 has 16 amino acids. The CDR3 DNA has 48 bases and is translated from base 1.